This T cell receptor (beta chain) appears in the sequencing data of a study of cytomegalovirus exposure and HLA in healthy donors. The study ran its PCR with 60 Vbeta and 13 Jbeta primers. Assay used: immunoSEQ multiplex PCR; TCRdb lists only in-frame clones, some missing. Counted here are around 99,000 clones, roughly 80% occurring once; the ten biggest clones make up 2% to 2.5%. In its sample, this clone was seen once. CDR3 length: 15 residues. Germline CDR1 MGHRA, CDR2 YSYEKL. V was cut by 4 bases and J by 3 bases, with 16 bases left in between. Sequenced: PBMCs. The rearrangement uses TRBV4-1 and TRBJ2-7, with unresolved D. The sequence was obtained from a young man in good health and CMV-seronegative. The CDR3: CASSPLGLTYYEQYF. In nucleotides, the CDR3 is TGCGCCAGCAGCCCGTTGGGCCTGACCTACTACGAGCAGTACTTC.